A selection of T cell receptor beta chains follows, all from one sample in a study of T cell responses to AZD1222 COVID-19 vaccine. The data were produced by immunoSEQ multiplex PCR, yet TCRdb's version contains in-frame clones alone and is incomplete. The table shows fewer than 130,000 clones, with roughly 90% occurring only once. This material consisted of peripheral blood, taken on day 0 of AZD1222 vaccination. These receptors originate from an adult in good health. Each CDR3 is given with its conserved first and last residue. D genes are given only for firm matches. The size field is filled for only some rows; it gives once, few, many or a size class.

TRBJ2-5,TRBV3-1/TRBV3-2,.,.,TGTGCCAGCAGCCAAGCGTCGGGGGTGGTGACCCAGTACTTC,CASSQASGVVTQYF
TRBJ2-2,TRBV14,TRBD2,.,TGTGCCAGCAGCCAACGGGGGGTGAACACCGGGGAGCTGTTTTTT,CASSQRGVNTGELFF
TRBJ1-5,TRBV24-1,TRBD1,.,TGTGCCACCAGTGACCAGGGACAGGGGAAGCGAAATCAGCCCCAGCATTTT,CATSDQGQGKRNQPQHF
TRBJ2-3,TRBV10-1,TRBD2,.,TGCGCCAGCAGCACCAAAAGGACTAGCGGGGTTGCTAGCACAGATACGCAGTATTTT,CASSTKRTSGVASTDTQYF
TRBJ2-3,TRBV4-2,TRBD2,.,TGTGCCAGCAGGACTCCCGGACTAGTAGTAGATACGCAGTATTTT,CASRTPGLVVDTQYF
TRBJ2-2,TRBV24-1,.,.,TGTGCCACCAGTGAGACCAGGGCAGGGGAGCTGTTTTTT,CATSETRAGELFF
TRBJ1-1,TRBV6-6,.,.,TGTGCCAGCAGGCTAACTACAGGGACTGAAGCTTTCTTT,CASRLTTGTEAFF
TRBJ2-5,TRBV18,.,.,TGTGCCAGCTCGCCCTTTCCGCGAGAGACCCAGTACTTC,CASSPFPRETQYF
TRBJ1-3,TRBV3-1/TRBV3-2,.,.,TGTGCCAGCAGCCAAGATCCGGTGGGCGGTGGAAACACCATATATTTT,CASSQDPVGGGNTIYF
TRBJ1-5,TRBV3-1/TRBV3-2,.,.,TGTGCCAGCAGCCGCGGGGATGGTCAGCCCCAGCATTTT,CASSRGDGQPQHF
TRBJ2-1,TRBV18,.,.,TGTGCCAGCTCACCAGTTTACGGAGACAATGAGCAGTTCTTC,CASSPVYGDNEQFF
TRBJ1-1,TRBV28,.,few,TGTGCCAGCAGTCATCCGTTCTTGAACACTGAAGCTTTCTTT,CASSHPFLNTEAFF
TRBJ2-3,TRBV19,.,.,TGTGCCAGTAGTATAAGGGGCTACCTCACAGATACGCAGTATTTT,CASSIRGYLTDTQYF
TRBJ2-2,TRBV30,.,.,TGTGCCTGGAGTGTAGGATCGGCGAACACCGGGGAGCTGTTTTTT,CAWSVGSANTGELFF
TRBJ2-7,TRBV3-1/TRBV3-2,TRBD1,.,TGTGCCAGCAGCCAGGAGGGACAGGGTCTCGACGAGCAGTACTTC,CASSQEGQGLDEQYF
TRBJ1-3,TRBV15,.,.,TGTGCCACCACCATAATGGGAGGAAACACCATATATTTT,CATTIMGGNTIYF
TRBJ2-1,TRBV27,.,.,TGTGCCAGCAGTTTAGGGCAGTACAATGAGCAGTTCTTC,CASSLGQYNEQFF
TRBJ2-2,TRBV5-1,TRBD1,.,TGCGCCAGCAGCAACCGGGACAGGAAGTTTCACGGGGAGCTGTTTTTT,CASSNRDRKFHGELFF
TRBJ1-5,TRBV28,TRBD1,.,TGTGCCAGCAGAACACAGGGGGTGGACGCGCCCCAGCATTTT,CASRTQGVDAPQHF
TRBJ2-7,TRBV6-5,TRBD1,.,TGTGCCAGCAGCCCGGAGGACAGGGCTTCGGACGAGCAGTACTTC,CASSPEDRASDEQYF
TRBJ1-1,TRBV5-1,TRBD1,.,TGCGCCAGCAGCCCGGACGGACAGGGGCGGTCTGAAGCTTTCTTT,CASSPDGQGRSEAFF
TRBJ1-4,TRBV27,TRBD1,.,TGTGCCAGTACTGAGGCAGGGGGAAATGAAAAACTGTTTTTT,CASTEAGGNEKLFF
TRBJ1-1,TRBV27,TRBD1,.,TGTGCCAGCACCGACTTGAGTAGGGGGCCTCTGGAAGCTTTCTTT,CASTDLSRGPLEAFF
TRBJ2-7,TRBV28,.,.,TGTGCCAGCAGACCTACACTGAGGCCCACCTACGAGCAGTACTTC,CASRPTLRPTYEQYF
TRBJ2-6,TRBV18,.,.,TGTGCCAGCTCACAGGGATCTGGGGCCAACGTCCTGACTTTC,CASSQGSGANVLTF
TRBJ2-7,TRBV7-8,TRBD1,.,TGTGCCAGCAGCTCGGACAGGGGGTATGGACGGGGCTACGAGCAGTACTTC,CASSSDRGYGRGYEQYF
TRBJ2-7,TRBV27,.,.,TGTGCCAGCACCCGGCGGGGGGACAGGGTCCACGAGCAGTACTTC,CASTRRGDRVHEQYF
TRBJ2-7,TRBV2,.,.,TGTGCCAGCAGCCGCTACGAGCAGTACTTC,CASSRYEQYF
TRBJ2-2,TRBV7-9,TRBD1,many,TGTGCCAGCAGCTTAGCAGGGGGCGCGAACACCGGGGAGCTGTTTTTT,CASSLAGGANTGELFF